Shown below are 20 T cell receptor beta chains from a single sample sequenced in a study of PD-L1 blockade in urothelial cancer. Sample time point: peripheral blood 6 weeks after treatment start. Here immunoSEQ multiplex PCR was the method, and the copy in TCRdb shows in-frame clones only, minus some. The sample has some 41,000 clones, about 83% seen once; the top ten hold less than 15%. The sample was PBMCs, taken around atezolizumab (anti-PD-L1) treatment. The receptors derive from a man aged 60 to 75 with urothelial cancer.

The DNA for the CDR3 is TGCGCCAGCAGCCAGGTAGCCCCCCCGTTCTTGGGAAACACCATATATTTT. Translating gives CASSQVAPPFLGNTIYF. The V and J genes are TRBV4-1 and TRBJ1-3; no definite D call. Between the trimmed V and J ends, which lost 3 bases and 4 bases, there was a span of 19 bases. The CDR3 length is 17 residues. Germline V lookup: CDR1 MGHRA, CDR2 YSYEKL.

The J gene is TRBJ1-2, the V gene TRBV18; the match to TRBD1 covers 8 bases. This CDR3 region has 15 residues. J was trimmed by 4 bases and V by 1 base; bases with no gene match: 5. CDR1 is KGHSH, CDR2 LQKENI, per germline. CDR3 sequence: CASSPRQGNFYGYTF. CDR3 in DNA: TGTGCCAGCTCACCACGACAGGGGAACTTCTATGGCTACACCTTC. Full variable domain (missing parts from reference TRBV18 and TRBJ1-2): NAGVMQNPRHLVRRRGQEARLRCSPMKGHSHVYWYRQLPEEGLKFMVYLQKENIIDESGMPKERFSAEFPKEGPSILRIQQVVRGDSAAYFCASSPRQGNFYGYTFGSGTRLTVV.

The chain recombines TRBV18 with TRBJ1-1, with a possible D match to TRBD1 (5 bases). The CDR3 sequence is 16 residues long. Trimming removed 3 bases from V and 0 bases from J, with 14 bases in between. The V gene's germline CDR1 is KGHSH and CDR2 LQKENI. Here the CDR3 reads CASSPASQGVNTEAFF. The CDR3 DNA reads as TGTGCCAGCTCACCGGCCTCGCAGGGCGTGAACACTGAAGCTTTCTTT.

This rearrangement joins TRBV28 to TRBJ2-5; 10 nucleotides line up with TRBD1. V was pared by 3 bases and J by 1 base, with 5 bases of the junction left unmatched. The CDR3 contains 16 residues. Looked up from germline, CDR1 is MDHEN and CDR2 is SYDVKM. In nucleotides, the CDR3 is TGTGCCAGCAGTTTGGGGGGACAGGGGATCCAAGAGACCCAGTACTTC. Translating gives CASSLGGQGIQETQYF.

The rearrangement uses TRBV5-1 and TRBJ2-3, with TRBD1 matching over 7 bases. CDR1 is SGHRS and CDR2 is YFSETQ in the germline V gene. CDR3 length: 16 amino acids. V was clipped by 0 bases and J by 0 bases; unmatched bases: 4. CDR3 nucleotides: TGCGCCAGCAGCTTGGCAGGGGGTGAGAGCACAGATACGCAGTATTTT. Amino acid sequence: CASSLAGGESTDTQYF.

This chain connects TRBV7-9 to TRBJ2-2; 9 bases match TRBD1. V lost 6 bases to trimming and J lost 6 bases; unmatched junction nucleotides: 20. The length of the CDR3 is 19 residues. Germline-derived CDR1 and CDR2 are SEHNR and FQNEAQ (reference sequence). In DNA, the CDR3 is TGTGCCAGCAGTTCACGCGGATACGGGACAGGGAGAGAGGCCGGGGAGCTGTTTTTT. It codes for CASSSRGYGTGREAGELFF.

The rearrangement links TRBV6-1 to TRBJ2-5, with TRBD2 matching over 9 bases. Trimming took 11 bases from V and 2 from J; bases not matched to a gene: 6. This CDR3 contains 13 residues. CDR1 is MNHNS and CDR2 is SASEGT in the germline V gene. CDR3 DNA sequence: TGTGCCGGGGGGACTAGCCTACAAGAGACCCAGTACTTC. Protein: CAGGTSLQETQYF.

The chain recombines TRBV6-5 with TRBJ1-6; D not resolved. The CDR3 totals 15 residues. Germline V gene sequence: CDR1 MNHEY, CDR2 SVGAGI. Between the trimmed V and J ends, which lost 5 bases and 3 bases, there was a span of 11 bases. In DNA form, the CDR3 reads TGTGCCAGCAGTCCCGGAGCCCTCTATAATTCACCCCTCCACTTT. This gives the protein CASSPGALYNSPLHF.

The chain uses TRBV9 and TRBJ2-1; perhaps TRBD1 as D (5 bases). From germline, CDR1 is SGDLS and CDR2 YYNGEE. The CDR3 has 18 residues. Trimming stripped 0 bases from V and 8 bases from J, with 24 bases between. CDR3 sequence (DNA): TGTGCCAGCAGCGTAGTCTATATCAGGGCTCCTCCTCATCATGAGCAGTTCTTC. Its protein is CASSVVYIRAPPHHEQFF. The whole variable domain, remainder taken from reference TRBV9 and TRBJ2-1, is DSGVTQTPKHLITATGQRVTLRCSPRSGDLSVYWYQQSLDQGLQFLIQYYNGEERAKGNILERFSAQQFPDLHSELNLSSLELGDSALYFCASSVVYIRAPPHHEQFFGPGTRLTVL.

This rearrangement joins TRBV14 to TRBJ1-6; TRBD1 might be the D (6 bases). Trimming shortened V by 5 bases and J by 6 bases, and 11 bases separated the two germline ends. Looked up from germline, CDR1 is SGHDN and CDR2 is FVKESK. The CDR3 spans 14 residues. CDR3 coding DNA: TGTGCCAGCAGCAAGGACAGAGTTAATTCACCCCTCCACTTT. Its translation: CASSKDRVNSPLHF. The whole variable domain, filled in from reference TRBV14 and TRBJ1-6, reads EAGVTQFPSHSVIEKGQTVTLRCDPISGHDNLYWYRRVMGKEIKFLLHFVKESKQDESGMPNNRFLAERTGGTYSTLKVQPAELEDSGVYFCASSKDRVNSPLHFGNGTRLTVT.

The chain carries TRBV7-2 and TRBJ1-2; D is ambiguous. This CDR3 region has 14 residues. The germline CDR1 and CDR2 sequences are SGHTA and FQGNSA. V lost 3 bases and J lost 4, with 12 bases in between. Written as DNA, the CDR3 is TGTGCCAGCAGCTTGAGCCATACCACCTATGGCTACACCTTC. Its protein is CASSLSHTTYGYTF.

The chain employs TRBV10-3 and TRBJ1-3; 7 nucleotides align to TRBD1. The CDR3 has 15 amino acids. V lost 4 bases and J lost 4; bases outside the gene matches: 7. CDR1 and CDR2 from the germline V gene are ENHRY and SYGVKD. The CDR3 loop reads CAISAGGTWGNTIYF. CDR3 coding DNA: TGTGCCATCAGTGCAGGGGGTACGTGGGGAAACACCATATATTTT.

The rearrangement joins TRBV19 to TRBJ1-5, with 8 positions matching TRBD1. Germline V lookup: CDR1 LNHDA, CDR2 SQIVND (reference sequence). After removal of 3 bases from V and 10 bases from J, the junction contained 5 bases not matched to a gene. The CDR3 runs 13 residues. The CDR3 is CASSIGQGPPQHF. The CDR3 DNA is TGTGCCAGTAGTATTGGACAGGGTCCCCCCCAGCATTTT.

The chain has TRBV7-2 and TRBJ2-7, with TRBD1 matching over 7 bases. Per germline, CDR1 SGHTA and CDR2 FQGNSA. The CDR3 extends over 18 amino acids. With V trimmed by 3 bases and J by 2 bases, 16 bases remained unmatched. The CDR3 DNA follows: TGTGCCAGCAGCTTTGCCCCGGTCGGACAGGCCGAAGCCTACGAGCAGTACTTC. This encodes CASSFAPVGQAEAYEQYF.

This clone has only one observation. This rearrangement joins TRBV6-1 to TRBJ2-6; possibly TRBD1 for D (6 bases). The CDR3 spans 19 residues. V was trimmed by 3 bases and J by 1 base, leaving 19 bases between them. CDR1 and CDR2 from the germline V gene are MNHNS and SASEGT. CDR3 nucleotide sequence: TGTGCCAGCAGTGAGGCCCTGGACAGAGCGAAATCTGGGGCCAACGTCCTGACTTTC. It is translated as CASSEALDRAKSGANVLTF.

The chain links TRBV7-2 to TRBJ2-5; TRBD1 aligns across 7 bases. J lost 2 bases, V lost 0 bases, and 3 bases had no gene match. The CDR3 is 15 amino acids. Germline CDR1 and CDR2: SGHTA and FQGNSA. The DNA for the CDR3 is TGTGCCAGCAGCTTAGCGGGACAGACGCAAGAGACCCAGTACTTC. As protein: CASSLAGQTQETQYF.

The J gene is TRBJ2-7, the V gene TRBV20-1, with D tentatively TRBD2 (5 bases). The length of the CDR3 is 11 residues. V was clipped by 8 bases and J by 2 bases, with 10 bases between them. Germline-derived CDR1 and CDR2 are DFQATT and SNEGSKA (reference sequence). CDR3 amino acids: CSSWETYEQYF. CDR3 nucleotides: TGCAGTTCGTGGGAGACCTACGAGCAGTACTTC.

V is TRBV11-1 and J is TRBJ2-5, with TRBD2 matching 10 bases. The J segment lost 2 bases and the V segment lost 5 bases, leaving 11 bases of the junction unmatched. Per germline, CDR1 SGHAT and CDR2 FQDESV (reference sequence). The CDR3 runs 17 residues. The chain's CDR3 is CASSHTNSGGQQETQYF. The DNA for the CDR3 is TGTGCCAGCAGCCATACTAATAGCGGGGGGCAACAAGAGACCCAGTACTTC. Complete variable domain (other parts from reference TRBV11-1 and TRBJ2-5): EAEVAQSPRYKITEKSQAVAFWCDPISGHATLYWYRQILGQGPELLVQFQDESVVDDSQLPKDRFSAERLKGVDSTLKIQPAELGDSAMYLCASSHTNSGGQQETQYFGPGTRLLVL.

The genes are TRBV28 and TRBJ2-7, with 7 bases aligning to TRBD2. CDR1 is MDHEN, CDR2 SYDVKM, per germline. V lost 6 bases to trimming and J lost 9 bases; unmatched junction nucleotides: 14. CDR3 size: 14 residues. CDR3 loop: CASSPGEARGVQYF. CDR3 coding DNA: TGTGCCAGCAGCCCCGGGGAGGCCCGGGGGGTGCAGTACTTC. Complete variable domain (other parts from reference TRBV28 and TRBJ2-7): DVKVTQSSRYLVKRTGEKVFLECVQDMDHENMFWYRQDPGLGLRLIYFSYDVKMKEKGDIPEGYSVSREKKERFSLILESASTNQTSMYLCASSPGEARGVQYFGPGTRLTVT.

V is TRBV6-1 and J is TRBJ2-2; TRBD2 is a possible D gene (6 bases). V shed 8 bases and J shed 7 bases, with 20 bases lying between them. CDR1 MNHNS and CDR2 SASEGT come from the germline V gene. The CDR3 has 15 residues. The DNA for the CDR3 is TGTGCCAGCGGATGGGCGGGGCAGGGTGGCGGGGAGCTGTTTTTT. Protein product: CASGWAGQGGGELFF.